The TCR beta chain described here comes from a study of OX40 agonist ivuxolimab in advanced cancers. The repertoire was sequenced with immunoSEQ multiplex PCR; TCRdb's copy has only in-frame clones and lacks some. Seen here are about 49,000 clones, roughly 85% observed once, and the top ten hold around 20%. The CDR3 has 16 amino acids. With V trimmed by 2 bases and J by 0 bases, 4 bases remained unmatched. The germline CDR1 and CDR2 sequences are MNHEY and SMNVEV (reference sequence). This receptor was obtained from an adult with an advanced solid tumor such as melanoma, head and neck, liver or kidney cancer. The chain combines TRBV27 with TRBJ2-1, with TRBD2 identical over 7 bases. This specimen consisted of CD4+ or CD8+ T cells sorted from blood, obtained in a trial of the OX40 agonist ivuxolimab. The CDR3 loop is CASSLERDPSYNEQFF. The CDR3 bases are TGTGCCAGCAGTTTAGAGCGGGACCCCTCCTACAATGAGCAGTTCTTC.